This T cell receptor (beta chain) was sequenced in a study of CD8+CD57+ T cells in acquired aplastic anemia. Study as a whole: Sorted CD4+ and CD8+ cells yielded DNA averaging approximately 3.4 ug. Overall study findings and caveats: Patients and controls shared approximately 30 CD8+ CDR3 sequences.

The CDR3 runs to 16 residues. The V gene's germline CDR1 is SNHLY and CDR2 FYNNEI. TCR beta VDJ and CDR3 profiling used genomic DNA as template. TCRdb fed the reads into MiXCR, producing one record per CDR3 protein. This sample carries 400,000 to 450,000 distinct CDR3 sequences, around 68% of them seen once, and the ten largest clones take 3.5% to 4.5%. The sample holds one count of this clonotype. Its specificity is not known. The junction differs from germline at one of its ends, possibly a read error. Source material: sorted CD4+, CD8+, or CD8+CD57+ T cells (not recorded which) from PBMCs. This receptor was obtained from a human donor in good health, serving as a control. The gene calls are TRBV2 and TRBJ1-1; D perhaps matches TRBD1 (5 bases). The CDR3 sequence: CASSEIRVAGANVLTF. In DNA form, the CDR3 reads TGTGCCAGCAGTGAAATTAGGGTAGCTGGGGCCAACGTCCTGACCTTT.